A selection of T cell receptor beta chains follows, all from one sample in a study of blood T cell repertoires in COVID-19. The table came from immunoSEQ multiplex PCR; TCRdb's copy has only in-frame clones and leaves some out. The table shows hundreds of thousands of clones, with around 82% occurring only once. The sequencing sample was made of peripheral blood. The source of these receptors is an elderly woman with active or convalescent COVID-19. Both conserved end residues are part of each CDR3. Fields, in order: V gene, D gene, J gene, CDR3 length, clone size, CDR3 DNA, CDR3 protein. The D gene is left open where the match is weak. For some rows the clone size is stated as once, few or many, or as a class when expanded; others skip it.

TRBV10-3	TRBD1	TRBJ1-1	15	-	TGTGCCATCAGTGCCCGGGAGGGGGCAAGCACTGAAGCTTTCTTT	CAISAREGASTEAFF
TRBV19	-	TRBJ1-3	13	-	TGTGCCAGTACGACAGTCTCTGGAAACACCATATATTTT	CASTTVSGNTIYF
TRBV5-1	-	TRBJ1-2	13	-	TGCGCCAGCAGCTTGGACCGGGAAGGCGGCTACACCTTC	CASSLDREGGYTF
TRBV25-1	TRBD2	TRBJ2-7	13	few	TGTGCCAGCAAAGGGACTAGCTCCTACGAGCAGTACTTC	CASKGTSSYEQYF
TRBV5-5	-	TRBJ1-6	13	-	TGTGCCAGCAGCTTGGATATAGAATCACCCCTCCACTTT	CASSLDIESPLHF
TRBV5-1	-	TRBJ2-1	13	-	TGCGCCAGCAGCTTGGGACAAGGCTATGAGCAGTTCTTC	CASSLGQGYEQFF
TRBV5-1	-	TRBJ1-3	16	few	TGCGCCAGCAGCTTGGTAAGGGGCACGTACGGAAACACCATATATTTT	CASSLVRGTYGNTIYF
TRBV24-1	TRBD2	TRBJ2-5	19	once	TGTGCCACCAGTGACCCTGGGACTAGCGGGAGGGCCGTACAAGAGACCCAGTACTTC	CATSDPGTSGRAVQETQYF
TRBV10-1	-	TRBJ1-2	13	-	TGCGCCAGCAGTGAGTCTATGGGGCTTGGCTACACCTTC	CASSESMGLGYTF
TRBV6-1	TRBD1	TRBJ2-1	15	-	TGTGCCAGCAGTGAATGGGACAGCTCCTACAATGAGCAGTTCTTC	CASSEWDSSYNEQFF
TRBV30	-	TRBJ2-7	14	-	TGTGCCTGGAGTGCGTTGAGGGGGGGCTACGAGCAGTACTTC	CAWSALRGGYEQYF
TRBV27	TRBD1	TRBJ1-1	18	-	TGTGCCAGCAGTTCGAACCGGGGACAGGGGAGGACGAACACTGAAGCTTTCTTT	CASSSNRGQGRTNTEAFF
TRBV23-1	-	TRBJ1-1	15	-	TGCGCCAGCAGTCAAATAGTCCAGGGGAACACTGAAGCTTTCTTT	CASSQIVQGNTEAFF
TRBV2	-	TRBJ2-3	17	-	TGTGCCAGCAGTGAGGGTCTGGGCTCTGCCTACACAGATACGCAGTATTTT	CASSEGLGSAYTDTQYF
TRBV28	-	TRBJ1-5	14	-	TGTGCCAGCAGTTCCCTCGCCAGGGGACAGCCCCAGCATTTT	CASSSLARGQPQHF
TRBV5-1	-	TRBJ2-3	14	-	TGCGCCAGCAGCTTGGGCGGGACCTTAGATACGCAGTATTTT	CASSLGGTLDTQYF
TRBV14	TRBD2	TRBJ2-5	16	-	TGTGCCAGCAGCCCCCCGGGACTAGCGGGAGGAGAGACCCAGTACTTC	CASSPPGLAGGETQYF
TRBV7-8	-	TRBJ2-7	14	-	TGTGCCAGCAGCTTCGTAGGGGGTTCCTACGAGCAGTACTTC	CASSFVGGSYEQYF
TRBV5-1	TRBD2	TRBJ2-5	15	few	TGCGCCAGCAGCTTTAGCGGGGGGCCGGGAGAGACCCAGTACTTC	CASSFSGGPGETQYF
TRBV27	TRBD2	TRBJ2-3	16	-	TGTGCCAGCAGTACCACTAGCGGGAGCGGTACAGATACGCAGTATTTT	CASSTTSGSGTDTQYF
TRBV6-5	-	TRBJ1-3	16	-	TGTGCCAGCAGTTACTCGAGCGGGGGCTCTGGAAACACCATATATTTT	CASSYSSGGSGNTIYF
TRBV28	TRBD1	TRBJ2-3	14	once	TGTGCCAGCAGTCTCGGACAGGGGACAGATACGCAGTATTTT	CASSLGQGTDTQYF
TRBV2	-	TRBJ1-5	14	-	TGTGCCAGCAGTGGCGACAGTCTCAATCAGCCCCAGCATTTT	CASSGDSLNQPQHF
TRBV6-7	-	TRBJ1-6	16	-	TGTGCCAGCAGTTACAGGTTGGAGAATAGGAATTCACCCCTCCACTTT	CASSYRLENRNSPLHF
TRBV10-3	-	TRBJ1-3	18	-	TGTGCCATCAGTGAGTCGACGGTCAGGGTTCTCTCAGGAAACACCATATATTTT	CAISESTVRVLSGNTIYF
TRBV10-3	-	TRBJ2-2	12	-	TGTGCCGTCCAGGGGTTAACCGGGGAGCTGTTTTTT	CAVQGLTGELFF
TRBV7-8	TRBD1	TRBJ1-2	15	-	TGTGCCAGCAGCTTGGGACGGACAGGGGACAATGGCTACACCTTC	CASSLGRTGDNGYTF
TRBV5-1	-	TRBJ2-3	12	-	TGCGCCAGCAGCACTGACACAGATACGCAGTATTTT	CASSTDTDTQYF
TRBV19	-	TRBJ2-1	11	few	TGTGCCAGTACCCAGTTCAATGAGCAGTTCTTC	CASTQFNEQFF
TRBV2	TRBD1	TRBJ1-2	16	-	TGTGCCAGCAGTTCCCTGAGGACAGGGCTTAACTATGGCTACACCTTC	CASSSLRTGLNYGYTF
TRBV5-1	TRBD1	TRBJ1-3	16	-	TGCGCCAGCAGCGTCGGACAGGGGGCAATGGGAAACACCATATATTTT	CASSVGQGAMGNTIYF
TRBV3-1/TRBV3-2	TRBD1	TRBJ1-2	16	-	TGTGCCAGCAGCCAAGTGTTAACAGGGGATAACTATGGCTACACCTTC	CASSQVLTGDNYGYTF
TRBV5-1	-	TRBJ1-1	15	-	TGCGCCAGCAGCTTCGGAAGCGGAGGGAACACTGAAGCTTTCTTT	CASSFGSGGNTEAFF
TRBV3-1/TRBV3-2	-	TRBJ2-7	15	-	TGTGCCAGCAGCCAAGGGGGCGGACCGTCCTACGAGCAGTACTTC	CASSQGGGPSYEQYF
TRBV27	TRBD2	TRBJ2-1	15	once	TGTGCCAGCAGCCCCGCAGTGAGCGGGAGGGGTGAGCAGTTCTTC	CASSPAVSGRGEQFF
TRBV2	TRBD1	TRBJ1-4	15	-	TGTGCCAGCCGCCCGGGACAGGCCTTTAATGAAAAACTGTTTTTT	CASRPGQAFNEKLFF
TRBV7-9	TRBD2	TRBJ2-7	16	-	TGTGCCAGCAGCCATCCCCTTGGGAGGGTGGAAGACGAGCAGTACTTC	CASSHPLGRVEDEQYF
TRBV20-1	-	TRBJ2-7	12	-	TGCAGTGCTAGTTCTCGCGCCTACGAGCAGTACTTC	CSASSRAYEQYF
TRBV3-1/TRBV3-2	TRBD1	TRBJ2-7	15	-	TGTGCCAGCAGCCAGGCCGGGACAGGGGAGTACGAGCAGTACTTC	CASSQAGTGEYEQYF
TRBV9	TRBD2	TRBJ2-2	16	-	TGTGCCAGCAGCGCCTTGACTAGCGGGGTCACCGGGGAGCTGTTTTTT	CASSALTSGVTGELFF
TRBV9	-	TRBJ2-1	15	-	TGTGCCAGCAGCGTAGACGCAGGCAAGTACAATGAGCAGTTCTTC	CASSVDAGKYNEQFF
TRBV10-3	-	TRBJ1-1	12	once	TGTGCCATCCGACGGGAGGACACTGAAGCTTTCTTT	CAIRREDTEAFF
TRBV2	-	TRBJ1-1	14	-	TGTGCCAGCATACCGGGGACTATGAACACTGAAGCTTTCTTT	CASIPGTMNTEAFF
TRBV5-1	-	TRBJ2-2	15	-	TGCGCCAGCAGCTTGGACAGAACAAACACCGGGGAGCTGTTTTTT	CASSLDRTNTGELFF
TRBV5-1	TRBD1	TRBJ2-1	13	-	TGCGCCAGCAGCTTGGGGGACAGGTTGTTTGAGTTCTTC	CASSLGDRLFEFF
TRBV2	-	TRBJ2-7	14	-	TGTGCCAGCAGTGAAGACCTTGCTAACTACGAGCAGTACTTC	CASSEDLANYEQYF
TRBV7-9	-	TRBJ2-3	15	-	TGTGCCAGCAGTTCAGCCAGGGGCAGCACAGATACGCAGTATTTT	CASSSARGSTDTQYF
TRBV5-6	TRBD2	TRBJ2-5	15	-	TGTGCCAGCAGCCTGACTAGCGGGGGCGGGGAGACCCAGTACTTC	CASSLTSGGGETQYF
TRBV7-9	TRBD1	TRBJ1-1	14	-	TGTGCCAGCAGCCCCACGACAGGGGGAGGTGAAGCTTTCTTT	CASSPTTGGGEAFF
TRBV2	TRBD2	TRBJ2-3	15	-	TGTGCCAGCAGCTATAGCGGGGCTAGCACAGATACGCAGTATTTT	CASSYSGASTDTQYF
TRBV29-1	TRBD1	TRBJ1-4	14	-	TGCAGCGGCCTGGACAGGGGAACTAATGAAAAACTGTTTTTT	CSGLDRGTNEKLFF
TRBV5-4	-	TRBJ1-1	14	-	TGTGCCAGCAGCTCTGGACAGCCGGACACTGAAGCTTTCTTT	CASSSGQPDTEAFF